This record looks at one T cell receptor beta chain sequence and its context. This entry belongs to a study of glioma-infiltrating T cells. V was shortened by 8 bases and J by 4 bases, with 8 bases between the two germline ends. CDR1 is MDHEN, CDR2 SYDVKM, per germline. This CDR3 region has 11 residues. The iRepertoire nested amplicon-rescue multiplex PCR amplified TCR alpha and beta CDR3s from RNA. For one-step reverse transcription and amplification, about 90-400 ng of tissue mRNA or PBMC total RNA was used. TCRdb reprocessed the multiplex PCR reads with MiXCR, giving one entry per CDR3 protein. The repertoire has more than 110,000 distinct CDR3 sequences, 30% to 40% of them found once; the top ten carry about 18%.

The source material was glioma tissue, nonneoplastic brain tissue, or PBMCs (not recorded which). The sequence was obtained from a human donor with low-grade glioma or glioblastoma, undergoing nonglioma brain surgery, or in good health (not recorded which). The gene calls are TRBV28 and TRBJ1-1; D call uncertain. The chain's CDR3 is CASRKITEAFF. The DNA of the CDR3 is TGTGCCAGCCGAAAGATCACTGAAGCTTTCTTT.